Below are 19 T cell receptor beta chains sequenced from a single sample in a study of cytomegalovirus exposure and HLA in healthy donors. The PCR used 60 Vbeta and 13 Jbeta primers. Data came from immunoSEQ multiplex PCR; TCRdb stores just in-frame clones and leaves some out. The table includes 200,000 to 250,000 clones, around 79% detected once. Specimen: PBMCs. The receptors were sampled from a man in his late teens or twenties in good health and CMV-seronegative.

The chain is built from TRBV28 and TRBJ2-7; D remains ambiguous. Germline V lookup: CDR1 MDHEN, CDR2 SYDVKM. This CDR3 spans 13 amino acids. V was trimmed by 6 bases and J by 1 base, leaving 10 bases between them. Written as DNA, the CDR3 is TGTGCCAGCAGCCGCCCGACTTCCTACGAGCAGTACTTC. Translation: CASSRPTSYEQYF. The variable domain in full, completed from reference TRBV28 and TRBJ2-7, reads DVKVTQSSRYLVKRTGEKVFLECVQDMDHENMFWYRQDPGLGLRLIYFSYDVKMKEKGDIPEGYSVSREKKERFSLILESASTNQTSMYLCASSRPTSYEQYFGPGTRLTVT.

Regarding this clone: Other nucleotide sequences from this sample produce the same CDR3. The CDR3: CASRRGTGNTEAFF. The CDR3 bases are TGTGCAAGTCGCCGCGGAACAGGGAACACTGAAGCTTTCTTT. The chain joins TRBV12-2 to TRBJ1-1; the tabulated D call, TRBD1, remains unverified against the DNA. TRBV12-2 is a listed pseudogene. The CDR3 is 14 residues long.

The chain uses TRBV7-8 and TRBJ2-3; the D is unclear. The V gene lost 5 bases and the J gene lost 2 bases, with 5 bases spanning the gap. Germline values: CDR1 SGHVS, CDR2 FQNEAQ. The CDR3 extends over 12 amino acids. The CDR3 DNA sequence: TGTGCCAGCAGCCCCTACACAGATACGCAGTATTTT. It translates to CASSPYTDTQYF.

The V call is TRBV15, the J call TRBJ2-1; 7 nucleotides align to TRBD2. This CDR3 has 16 amino acids. The germline CDR1 and CDR2 sequences are LNHNV and YYDKDF (reference sequence). V lost 5 bases and J lost 4; bases outside the gene matches: 11. The CDR3 sequence is CATSDNSWEGYNEQFF. In DNA form, the CDR3 reads TGTGCCACCAGCGACAATTCGTGGGAGGGATACAATGAGCAGTTCTTC.

This chain uses TRBV7-9 with TRBJ2-3, with 9 bases matching TRBD1. This CDR3 has 15 residues. The germline V gene encodes CDR1 SEHNR and CDR2 FQNEAQ (reference sequence). The V segment lost 5 bases and the J segment 1 base; nucleotides outside the gene matches: 4. The CDR3 DNA sequence: TGTGCCAGCAGCGCCGGGACAGGGCGCACAGATACGCAGTATTTT. This gives the protein CASSAGTGRTDTQYF.

This clone was recorded once. The chain employs TRBV29-1 and TRBJ1-2, with 10 bases fitting TRBD1. With V trimmed by 6 bases and J by 5 bases, 3 bases remained unmatched. The CDR3 is 12 amino acids. The germline V gene has CDR1 SQVTM and CDR2 ANQGSEA. In nucleotides, the CDR3 is TGCAGCGTGCGGACAGGGGGTTATGGCTACACCTTC. Translation: CSVRTGGYGYTF.

V is TRBV5-1 and J is TRBJ2-2; 11 bases fit TRBD1. The germline V gene has CDR1 SGHRS and CDR2 YFSETQ. Germline trimming cut 7 bases from V and 4 bases from J; bases unmatched to any gene: 6. The length of the CDR3 is 15 residues. The CDR3 spells CASLDRGRATGELFF. Written as DNA, the CDR3 is TGCGCCAGCCTGGACAGGGGGCGGGCCACCGGGGAGCTGTTTTTT. The full variable domain, in which reference TRBV5-1 and TRBJ2-2 provide the parts outside the CDR3, is KAGVTQTPRYLIKTRGQQVTLSCSPISGHRSVSWYQQTPGQGLQFLFEYFSETQRNKGNFPGRFSGRQFSNSRSEMNVSTLELGDSALYLCASLDRGRATGELFFGEGSRLTVL.

This sequence joins TRBV5-1 and TRBJ1-3; D is unclear. This CDR3 is 14 amino acids long. Germline V gene lookup returns CDR1 SGHRS and CDR2 YFSETQ. The V end lost 3 bases, the J end lost 4 bases, and 11 bases lay between the germline ends. The CDR3 region is CASSSVANGNTIYF. CDR3 coding DNA: TGCGCCAGCAGCTCGGTTGCTAACGGAAACACCATATATTTT.

The rearrangement links TRBV2 to TRBJ2-7; D unresolved. This CDR3 comprises 13 residues. Deletions cut 6 bases from V and 3 bases from J, with 12 bases between. CDR1 and CDR2 from the germline V gene are SNHLY and FYNNEI. The CDR3, as DNA: TGTGCCAGCAGCCCATTCCAGAACTACGAGCAGTACTTC. It specifies CASSPFQNYEQYF.

The chain uses TRBV4-3 and TRBJ2-7; 11 positions match TRBD1. The CDR3 has 15 residues. Germline V gives CDR1 LGHNA, CDR2 YSLEER. The ends lost 5 bases at V and 1 base at J; junction bases unmatched: 4. CDR3 amino acids: CASSAGTGGSYEQYF. In nucleotides, the CDR3 is TGCGCCAGCAGCGCCGGGACAGGGGGTTCCTACGAGCAGTACTTC.

CDR3 coding DNA: TGTGCCAGCAGCCCGTCGGCAGGGGTCCATGGCTACACCTTC. Its protein product is CASSPSAGVHGYTF. J is TRBJ1-2 and V is TRBV14; D is perhaps TRBD1 (6 bases). This CDR3 is built from 14 residues. V lost 4 bases to trimming and J lost 6 bases, with 15 bases between them. CDR1 and CDR2 (germline): SGHDN, FVKESK.

By share, this clone ranks as medium-sized. This chain connects TRBV6-6 to TRBJ2-7; 7 bases map to TRBD1. Germline CDR1 MNHNY, CDR2 SVGAGI (reference sequence). The CDR3 has 14 amino acids. Trimming removed 5 bases from V and 5 bases from J; junction bases left unmatched: 9. The CDR3 is CASSRGQEVNEQYF. In nucleotides, the CDR3 is TGTGCCAGCAGTCGTGGACAGGAAGTCAACGAGCAGTACTTC.

The chain employs TRBV7-3 and TRBJ2-2, with D hard to call. CDR3 length equals 15 residues. Germline V lookup: CDR1 SGHTA, CDR2 FQGTGA. Trimming pared 1 base from V and 5 bases from J, leaving 11 bases between. CDR3 bases: TGTGCCAGCAGCTTAAGGGCCGCCCAAACCGGGGAGCTGTTTTTT. This encodes CASSLRAAQTGELFF.

J is TRBJ2-3 and V is TRBV7-2; 7 bases fit TRBD2. Trimming at V came to 4 bases and at J to 1 base, leaving 2 bases not matched to a gene. The germline CDR1 and CDR2 sequences are SGHTA and FQGNSA. The CDR3 has 14 amino acids. CDR3 sequence: CASSSSGGTDTQYF. The CDR3 DNA reads TGTGCCAGCAGCTCCAGCGGGGGCACAGATACGCAGTATTTT. The full variable domain, in which reference TRBV7-2 and TRBJ2-3 provide the parts outside the CDR3, is GAGVSQSPSNKVTEKGKDVELRCDPISGHTALYWYRQSLGQGLEFLIYFQGNSAPDKSGLPSDRFSAERTGGSVSTLTIQRTQQEDSAVYLCASSSSGGTDTQYFGPGTRLTVL.

V and J are TRBV28 and TRBJ2-2, with TRBD1 identical over 7 bases. Germline CDR1 is MDHEN and CDR2 is SYDVKM. The CDR3 contains 13 residues. The V and J ends lost 7 bases and 6 bases, in that order; junction bases with no gene match: 5. The CDR3, as DNA: TGTGCCAGCAAACCAGACAGGGCCGGGGAGCTGTTTTTT. Protein product: CASKPDRAGELFF.

This clone was recorded a few times. The chain couples TRBV7-2 to TRBJ1-2; TRBD1 matches at 7 bases. The CDR3 is made up of 13 amino acids. CDR1 is SGHTA, CDR2 FQGNSA, per germline. Trimming at V came to 5 bases and at J to 4 bases, leaving 4 bases not matched to a gene. CDR3 nucleotide sequence: TGTGCCAGCAGCCGGGACAGTTCCTATGGCTACACCTTC. It specifies CASSRDSSYGYTF.

This clone was seen a few times. The chain has TRBV7-2 and TRBJ2-7; TRBD1 agrees at 10 bases. Losses at the gene ends were 5 bases for V and 0 bases for J; bases not matched to a gene: 7. Germline CDR1 and CDR2: SGHTA and FQGNSA. There are 16 residues in the CDR3. DNA for the CDR3: TGTGCCAGCAGCCCCAACAGACAGGGGGCCTCCTACGAGCAGTACTTC. This sequence encodes CASSPNRQGASYEQYF. The full variable domain, with the rest looked up from reference TRBV7-2 and TRBJ2-7, is GAGVSQSPSNKVTEKGKDVELRCDPISGHTALYWYRQSLGQGLEFLIYFQGNSAPDKSGLPSDRFSAERTGGSVSTLTIQRTQQEDSAVYLCASSPNRQGASYEQYFGPGTRLTVT.

This chain connects TRBV5-1 to TRBJ1-1; D perhaps matches TRBD1 (5 bases). This CDR3 has 13 amino acids. Trimming took 5 bases from V and 6 from J, leaving 14 bases between them. Germline-derived CDR1 and CDR2 are SGHRS and YFSETQ. Here the CDR3 DNA reads TGCGCCAGCAGACAAGGAGGGGCCCCTGAAGCTTTCTTT. It specifies CASRQGGAPEAFF.

The chain uses TRBV9 and TRBJ2-1, with 8 bases matching TRBD2. The germline gives CDR1 SGDLS, CDR2 YYNGEE. The CDR3 contains 19 residues. V dropped 0 bases and J dropped 6; count of bases not matched to a gene: 17. The CDR3 DNA reads as TGTGCCAGCAGCGTAGAACGGGGAGAGGGGACTAGGGGTCCCAATGAGCAGTTCTTC. Its protein product is CASSVERGEGTRGPNEQFF.